These T cell receptor beta chains were read from a single sample in a study of T cells in localized non-small cell lung cancer. The method was immunoSEQ multiplex PCR; TCRdb's version includes in-frame clones alone and lacks a portion of them. The sample lists under 3,500 clones, about 29% occurring once. Sequences were derived from lung tumor tissue, sampled before any cancer treatment. The receptors shown here come from a woman aged 35 to 70 with stage I squamous cell lung carcinoma. Each CDR3 is given with its conserved first and last residue. The order of the fields is V gene, clone size, D gene, J gene, CDR3 DNA, CDR3 protein. A D gene is named only where the DNA matches it firmly. Size tells how often a clone was seen (once, few, many) or the class of an expanded clone, and some rows leave it out.

v_call: TRBV11-3; clone_size: few; d_call: .; j_call: TRBJ2-3; cdr3_nt: TGTGCCAGCAGCCTAGGACTCTCCTTCACAGATACGCAGTATTTT; cdr3_aa: CASSLGLSFTDTQYF
v_call: TRBV11-3; clone_size: medium-sized; d_call: TRBD1; j_call: TRBJ2-5; cdr3_nt: TGTGCCAGCAGCCCCTTGACAGGGGGCTTGGAGACCCAGTACTTC; cdr3_aa: CASSPLTGGLETQYF
v_call: TRBV29-1; clone_size: .; d_call: TRBD2; j_call: TRBJ2-5; cdr3_nt: TGCAGCGTTGAAGTAGCGGGGACCCAAGAGACCCAGTACTTC; cdr3_aa: CSVEVAGTQETQYF
v_call: TRBV18; clone_size: .; d_call: .; j_call: TRBJ2-6; cdr3_nt: TGTGCCAGCTCACCCGAATGGGGGGACTCAATTCCCTCTGGGGCCAACGTCCTGACTTTC; cdr3_aa: CASSPEWGDSIPSGANVLTF
v_call: TRBV6-8; clone_size: few; d_call: .; j_call: TRBJ1-3; cdr3_nt: TGTGCCAGCAGCTCGGACTCCCTCTCTGGAAACACCATATATTTT; cdr3_aa: CASSSDSLSGNTIYF
v_call: TRBV11-3; clone_size: .; d_call: .; j_call: TRBJ2-7; cdr3_nt: TGTGCCAGCAGCTTACTAAGGGACGGCCACTCCTACGAGCAGTACTTC; cdr3_aa: CASSLLRDGHSYEQYF
v_call: TRBV28; clone_size: medium-sized; d_call: .; j_call: TRBJ2-3; cdr3_nt: TGTGCCAGCAGCCACTTGGGCGGGGATTCCCTTACAGATACGCAGTATTTT; cdr3_aa: CASSHLGGDSLTDTQYF
v_call: TRBV6-8; clone_size: few; d_call: .; j_call: TRBJ1-3; cdr3_nt: TGTGCCAGCAGTTACGGGATCTCTGGAAACACCATATATTTT; cdr3_aa: CASSYGISGNTIYF
v_call: TRBV11-3; clone_size: few; d_call: .; j_call: TRBJ2-5; cdr3_nt: TGTGCCAGCAGCTTAGAAACTAGAGCTGGAGTCGGCGGACAAGAGACCCAGTACTTC; cdr3_aa: CASSLETRAGVGGQETQYF
v_call: TRBV11-3; clone_size: .; d_call: TRBD1; j_call: TRBJ2-5; cdr3_nt: TGTGCCAGCAGCTTAGGCGACAGGGGGGGAGAGACCCAGTACTTC; cdr3_aa: CASSLGDRGGETQYF
v_call: TRBV29-1; clone_size: few; d_call: .; j_call: TRBJ2-1; cdr3_nt: TGCAGCGTTGACCCCAGGGGACTGTCGCTTGGGGGGGAGCAGTTCTTC; cdr3_aa: CSVDPRGLSLGGEQFF
v_call: TRBV30; clone_size: few; d_call: .; j_call: TRBJ1-1; cdr3_nt: TGTGCCTGGAGTCTTATGGGGAACACTGAAGCTTTCTTT; cdr3_aa: CAWSLMGNTEAFF
v_call: TRBV12-5; clone_size: .; d_call: .; j_call: TRBJ1-4; cdr3_nt: TGTGCTAGTGGCCCTGGCGCAACTAATGAAAAACTGTTTTTT; cdr3_aa: CASGPGATNEKLFF
v_call: TRBV6-1; clone_size: .; d_call: .; j_call: TRBJ2-5; cdr3_nt: TGTGCCAGCAGTGAAGTAGGGACGAGGGAGACCCAGTACTTC; cdr3_aa: CASSEVGTRETQYF
v_call: TRBV5-1; clone_size: .; d_call: TRBD1; j_call: TRBJ1-1; cdr3_nt: TGCGCCAGCAGACTCTATAGGGGTCAGGGGGCCGCTGAAGCTTTCTTT; cdr3_aa: CASRLYRGQGAAEAFF
v_call: TRBV15; clone_size: .; d_call: .; j_call: TRBJ2-1; cdr3_nt: TGTGCCACCAGCAGAGCCCGAGGTGGTGGGTACAATGAGCAGTTCTTC; cdr3_aa: CATSRARGGGYNEQFF
v_call: TRBV12-5; clone_size: few; d_call: .; j_call: TRBJ2-1; cdr3_nt: TGTGCTAGTGGTTTGGAGTTAATAAGACACGGTGAGCAGTTCTTC; cdr3_aa: CASGLELIRHGEQFF
v_call: TRBV28; clone_size: .; d_call: .; j_call: TRBJ2-7; cdr3_nt: TGTGCCAGCAGTTTAAGCCAGAGAGAGCAGTACTTC; cdr3_aa: CASSLSQREQYF
v_call: TRBV11-3; clone_size: .; d_call: TRBD2; j_call: TRBJ2-7; cdr3_nt: TGTGCCAGCAGACCTAGCGGGAGTTACTACGAGCAGTACTTC; cdr3_aa: CASRPSGSYYEQYF
v_call: TRBV11-3; clone_size: many; d_call: .; j_call: TRBJ1-1; cdr3_nt: TGTGCCAGCAGCTTTAAAGGGCGAGGGGACACTGAAGCTTTCTTT; cdr3_aa: CASSFKGRGDTEAFF